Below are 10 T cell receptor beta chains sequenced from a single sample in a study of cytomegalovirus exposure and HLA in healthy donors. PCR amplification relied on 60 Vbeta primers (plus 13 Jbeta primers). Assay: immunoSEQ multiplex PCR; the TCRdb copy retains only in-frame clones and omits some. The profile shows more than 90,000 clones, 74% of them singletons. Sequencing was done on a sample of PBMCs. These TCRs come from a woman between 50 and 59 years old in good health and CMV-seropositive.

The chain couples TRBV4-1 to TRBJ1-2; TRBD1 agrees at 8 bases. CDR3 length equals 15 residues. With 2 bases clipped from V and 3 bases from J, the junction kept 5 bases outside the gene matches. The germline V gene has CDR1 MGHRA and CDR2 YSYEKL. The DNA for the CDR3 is TGCGCCAGCAGCCAACAAGAGACAGGGGACTATGGCTACACCTTC. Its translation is CASSQQETGDYGYTF.

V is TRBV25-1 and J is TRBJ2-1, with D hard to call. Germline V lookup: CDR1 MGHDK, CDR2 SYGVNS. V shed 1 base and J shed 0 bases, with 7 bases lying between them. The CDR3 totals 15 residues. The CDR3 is CASSESIGSYNEQFF. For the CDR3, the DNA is TGTGCCAGCAGTGAATCTATCGGCTCCTACAATGAGCAGTTCTTC. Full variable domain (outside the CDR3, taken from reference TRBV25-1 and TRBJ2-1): EADIYQTPRYLVIGTGKKITLECSQTMGHDKMYWYQQDPGMELHLIHYSYGVNSTEKGDLSSESTVSRIRTEHFPLTLESARPSHTSQYLCASSESIGSYNEQFFGPGTRLTVL.

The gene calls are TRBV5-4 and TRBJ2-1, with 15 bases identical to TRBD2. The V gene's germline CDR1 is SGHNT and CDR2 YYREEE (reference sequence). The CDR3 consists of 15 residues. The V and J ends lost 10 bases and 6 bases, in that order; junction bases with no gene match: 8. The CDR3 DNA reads TGTGCCGGTGGACTAGCGGGGGGGCCGGGCAATGAGCAGTTCTTC. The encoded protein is CAGGLAGGPGNEQFF. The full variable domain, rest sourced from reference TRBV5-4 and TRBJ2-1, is ETGVTQSPTHLIKTRGQQVTLRCSSQSGHNTVSWYQQALGQGPQFIFQYYREEENGRGNFPPRFSGLQFPNYSSELNVNALELDDSALYLCAGGLAGGPGNEQFFGPGTRLTVL.

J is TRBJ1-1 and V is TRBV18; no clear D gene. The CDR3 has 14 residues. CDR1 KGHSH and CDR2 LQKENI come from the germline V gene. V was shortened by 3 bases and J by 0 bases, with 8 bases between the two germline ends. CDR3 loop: CASSPQAMNTEAFF. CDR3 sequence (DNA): TGTGCCAGCTCACCTCAGGCTATGAACACTGAAGCTTTCTTT.

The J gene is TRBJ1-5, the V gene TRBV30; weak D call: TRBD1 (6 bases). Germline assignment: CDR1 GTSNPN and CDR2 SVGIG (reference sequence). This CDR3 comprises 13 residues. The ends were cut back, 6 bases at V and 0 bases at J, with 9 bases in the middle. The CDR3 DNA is TGTGCCTGCAACAGGGATAGCAATCAGCCCCAGCATTTT. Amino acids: CACNRDSNQPQHF. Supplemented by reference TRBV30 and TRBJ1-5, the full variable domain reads SQTIHQWPATLVQPVGSPLSLECTVEGTSNPNLYWYRQAAGRGLQLLFYSVGIGQISSEVPQNLSASRPQDRQFILSSKKLLLSDSGFYLCACNRDSNQPQHFGDGTRLSIL.

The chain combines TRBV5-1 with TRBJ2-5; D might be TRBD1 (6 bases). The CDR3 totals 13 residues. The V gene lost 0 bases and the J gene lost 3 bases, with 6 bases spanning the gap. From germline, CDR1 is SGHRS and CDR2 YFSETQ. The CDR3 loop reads CASSLDREETQYF. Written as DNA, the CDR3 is TGCGCCAGCAGCTTGGACAGGGAAGAGACCCAGTACTTC.

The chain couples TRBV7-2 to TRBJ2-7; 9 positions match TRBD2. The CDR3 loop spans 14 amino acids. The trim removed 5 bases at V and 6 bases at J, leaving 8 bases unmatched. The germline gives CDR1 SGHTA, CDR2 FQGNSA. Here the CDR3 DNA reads TGTGCCAGCAGCGCCGGGACTAGCCCCGGCGAGCAGTACTTC. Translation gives CASSAGTSPGEQYF. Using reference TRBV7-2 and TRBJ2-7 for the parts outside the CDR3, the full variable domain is GAGVSQSPSNKVTEKGKDVELRCDPISGHTALYWYRQSLGQGLEFLIYFQGNSAPDKSGLPSDRFSAERTGGSVSTLTIQRTQQEDSAVYLCASSAGTSPGEQYFGPGTRLTVT.

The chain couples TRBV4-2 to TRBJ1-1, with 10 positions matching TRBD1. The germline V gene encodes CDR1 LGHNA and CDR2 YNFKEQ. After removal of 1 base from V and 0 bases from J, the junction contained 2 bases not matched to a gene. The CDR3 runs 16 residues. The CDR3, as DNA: TGTGCCAGCAGCCAAGGGGACAGGGGCCTGAACACTGAAGCTTTCTTT. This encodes CASSQGDRGLNTEAFF.

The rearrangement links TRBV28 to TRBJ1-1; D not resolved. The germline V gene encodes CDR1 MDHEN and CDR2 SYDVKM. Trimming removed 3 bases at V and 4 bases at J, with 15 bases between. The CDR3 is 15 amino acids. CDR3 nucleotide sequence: TGTGCCAGCAGTTTGACCCCGCGGGTTGGCACTGAAGCTTTCTTT. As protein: CASSLTPRVGTEAFF. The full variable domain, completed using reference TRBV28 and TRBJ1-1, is DVKVTQSSRYLVKRTGEKVFLECVQDMDHENMFWYRQDPGLGLRLIYFSYDVKMKEKGDIPEGYSVSREKKERFSLILESASTNQTSMYLCASSLTPRVGTEAFFGQGTRLTVV.

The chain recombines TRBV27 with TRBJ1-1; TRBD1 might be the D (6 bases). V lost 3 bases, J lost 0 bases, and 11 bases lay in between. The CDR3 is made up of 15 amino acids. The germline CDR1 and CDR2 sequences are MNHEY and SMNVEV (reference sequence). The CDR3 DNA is TGTGCCAGCAGTTTCACAGGGAGGGTGAACACTGAAGCTTTCTTT. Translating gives CASSFTGRVNTEAFF.